The next 27 T cell receptor beta chains were all read from a single sample in a study of somatic mutations in cytotoxic T cells in rheumatoid arthritis. Libraries were prepared by immunoSEQ multiplex PCR; TCRdb keeps only in-frame clonotypes and omits some of them. The table shows some 20,000 clones, with approximately 82% occurring only once. Sequencing was carried out using CD8+ T cells sorted from blood. The receptors were sampled from an adult with rheumatoid arthritis.

The rearrangement uses TRBV27 and TRBJ1-2, with TRBD1 identical over 11 bases. The germline CDR1 and CDR2 sequences are MNHEY and SMNVEV (reference sequence). J lost 8 bases, V lost 5 bases, and 7 bases had no gene match. The CDR3 runs to 14 residues. The CDR3 reads CASSPGQGAGGYTF. CDR3 nucleotides: TGTGCCAGCAGTCCCGGACAGGGGGCGGGGGGCTACACCTTC.

This chain links TRBV9 with TRBJ1-1; D is unresolved. This CDR3 region has 13 residues. CDR1 SGDLS and CDR2 YYNGEE come from the germline V gene. Trimming left V 4 bases short and J 0 bases short, with 7 bases between. The CDR3 protein is CASSTSMNTEAFF. CDR3 bases: TGTGCCAGCAGCACCTCTATGAACACTGAAGCTTTCTTT.

V is TRBV6-1 and J is TRBJ2-1; D remains ambiguous. The germline gives CDR1 MNHNS, CDR2 SASEGT. With 2 bases removed from V and 8 bases from J, the gap between germline ends came to 7 bases. This CDR3 contains 12 residues. DNA of the CDR3: TGTGCCAGCAGTGAAAGCCGGGATGAGCAGTTCTTC. Its protein is CASSESRDEQFF.

The rearrangement links TRBV7-2 to TRBJ2-2; 7 positions agree with TRBD2. The CDR3 sequence is 17 residues long. Germline lookup yields CDR1 SGHTA and CDR2 FQGNSA. V lost 5 bases, J lost 6 bases, and 15 bases stayed unmatched. CDR3 sequence reads: CASSPEVWQGGSGELFF. CDR3 nucleotide sequence: TGTGCCAGCAGCCCGGAGGTTTGGCAGGGAGGGTCCGGGGAGCTGTTTTTT.

V usage is TRBV15 and J usage is TRBJ2-1, with D maybe TRBD1 (5 bases). Germline-derived CDR1 and CDR2 are LNHNV and YYDKDF (reference sequence). The CDR3 covers 15 residues. V was clipped by 0 bases and J by 7 bases, with 13 bases between them. The CDR3 reads CATSRDQGNGNEQFF. The CDR3 region has the DNA TGTGCCACCAGCAGAGACCAGGGAAACGGAAATGAGCAGTTCTTC.

In this sample, this clone turned up once. The chain employs TRBV7-6 and TRBJ2-7; 7 nucleotides match TRBD2. Germline V lookup: CDR1 SGHVS, CDR2 FNYEAQ. Trimming removed 5 bases from V and 2 bases from J; junction bases left unmatched: 6. This CDR3 is built from 14 residues. As DNA, the CDR3 is TGTGCCAGCAGCCCGGGGGGAGGGCCCTACGAGCAGTACTTC. Amino acid sequence: CASSPGGGPYEQYF.

J is TRBJ2-5 and V is TRBV7-9; TRBD1 is a possible D gene (6 bases). Germline V CDR1 and CDR2: SEHNR, FQNEAQ (reference sequence). V was clipped by 6 bases and J by 1 base, with 12 bases between them. There are 14 residues in the CDR3. Here the CDR3 reads CASSGTSSQETQYF. The DNA for the CDR3 is TGTGCCAGCAGTGGGACATCAAGCCAAGAGACCCAGTACTTC.

The CDR3 bases are TGTGCCAGCAGTTTAAGGCAGGGGGGCACTGAAGCTTTCTTT. This translates into CASSLRQGGTEAFF. The chain combines TRBV27 with TRBJ1-1; 7 bases fit TRBD1. CDR1 and CDR2 (germline): MNHEY, SMNVEV (reference sequence). Trimming cost V 2 bases and J 4 bases; bases outside gene matches: 4. The CDR3 sequence is 14 residues long.

V gene TRBV28 combines with J gene TRBJ2-7; tentative D call: TRBD1 (6 bases). The germline gives CDR1 MDHEN, CDR2 SYDVKM. Trimming took off 4 bases at V and 1 base at J, with 8 bases between the two ends. The CDR3 spans 13 residues. CDR3 bases: TGTGCCAGCAGTTCTGGACAGTCCTACGAGCAGTACGTC. Translated, it gives CASSSGQSYEQYV.

The V and J genes are TRBV11-3 and TRBJ1-6; TRBD1 is a possible D gene (5 bases). With 0 bases removed from V and 10 bases from J, the gap between germline ends came to 16 bases. The CDR3 is 16 amino acids. Germline V gene data show CDR1 as SGHNT and CDR2 as YENEEA. CDR3 protein: CASSLEVGGTHSPLHF. CDR3 sequence (DNA): TGTGCCAGCAGCTTAGAGGTTGGGGGAACTCACTCACCCCTCCACTTT.

The V gene is TRBV27, the J gene TRBJ1-1, with D uncertain. Germline V gene sequence: CDR1 MNHEY, CDR2 SMNVEV (reference sequence). CDR3 size: 13 residues. The V and J ends lost 2 bases and 6 bases respectively, with 10 bases between them. CDR3 sequence (DNA): TGTGCCAGCAGTTTAGGGTCCCACGCTGAAGCTTTCTTT. Amino acids: CASSLGSHAEAFF.

V usage is TRBV20-1 and J usage is TRBJ2-7; unclear D gene. Germline V gene data show CDR1 as DFQATT and CDR2 as SNEGSKA (reference sequence). Trimming pared 1 base from V and 4 bases from J, leaving 5 bases between. This CDR3 spans 11 amino acids. The CDR3 DNA is TGCAGTGCTAGAGGAGGATACGAGCAGTACTTC. This translates into CSARGGYEQYF.

This chain links TRBV5-6 with TRBJ1-5, with TRBD1 as a possible D gene (5 bases). Germline assignment: CDR1 SGHDT and CDR2 YYEEEE. The CDR3 covers 15 residues. With 1 base removed from V and 6 bases from J, the gap between germline ends came to 14 bases. The CDR3 DNA reads as TGTGCCAGCAGCTTGTGGGGCAAGGTCGGTCAGCCCCAGCATTTT. This codes for CASSLWGKVGQPQHF.

This chain uses TRBV6-5 with TRBJ1-1, with D unclear. V was pared by 2 bases and J by 4 bases, with 8 bases between. Germline V CDR1 and CDR2: MNHEY, SVGAGI. The CDR3 covers 13 residues. The CDR3 DNA is TGTGCCAGCAGTTACGGGGTCGTCACTGAAGCTTTCTTT. Its translation is CASSYGVVTEAFF.

This chain links TRBV29-1 with TRBJ2-5, with D perhaps matching TRBD1 or TRBD2 (6 bases each). CDR3 length: 14 residues. The V end lost 3 bases, the J end lost 7 bases, and 18 bases lay between the germline ends. Germline CDR1 and CDR2: SQVTM and ANQGSEA. CDR3 DNA: TGCAGCGTTGATGGAGGGGGGCCCCCGGGGACCCAGTACTTC. Translated: CSVDGGGPPGTQYF.

This chain links TRBV5-6 with TRBJ2-3, with D uncertain. CDR1 is SGHDT and CDR2 is YYEEEE in the germline V gene. Between the trimmed V and J ends, which lost 6 bases and 4 bases, there was a span of 9 bases. This CDR3 contains 12 residues. The CDR3 nucleotides are TGTGCCAGCAACTCCCTACCAGATACGCAGTATTTT. Its translation: CASNSLPDTQYF.

This chain uses TRBV19 with TRBJ1-4, with D tentatively TRBD1 (5 bases). Trimming pared 5 bases from V and 4 bases from J, leaving 14 bases between. The CDR3 totals 15 residues. Germline CDR1 reads LNHDA; CDR2 reads SQIVND (reference sequence). The CDR3 is CASSWTYQGNEKLFF. CDR3 nucleotides: TGTGCCAGTAGTTGGACGTATCAGGGTAATGAAAAACTGTTTTTT. Full variable domain (remainder filled in from reference TRBV19 and TRBJ1-4): DGGITQSPKYLFRKEGQNVTLSCEQNLNHDAMYWYRQDPGQGLRLIYYSQIVNDFQKGDIAEGYSVSREKKESFPLTVTSAQKNPTAFYLCASSWTYQGNEKLFFGSGTQLSVL.

This rearrangement joins TRBV15 to TRBJ1-3; maybe TRBD1 (5 bases). This CDR3 has 13 amino acids. V lost 0 bases, J lost 8 bases, and 8 bases lay in between. Germline loops: CDR1 LNHNV, CDR2 YYDKDF (reference sequence). The CDR3 region is CATSRDIRDTIYF. The DNA of the CDR3 is TGTGCCACCAGCAGAGATATCAGGGACACCATATATTTT.

The V gene is TRBV29-1, the J gene TRBJ1-2; no clear D. Germline CDR1 and CDR2: SQVTM and ANQGSEA. CDR3 length: 13 amino acids. Trimming pared 3 bases from V and 1 base from J, leaving 9 bases between. DNA for the CDR3: TGCAGCGTTGATGGCGAAAATAACTATGGCTACACCTTC. Translated, it gives CSVDGENNYGYTF.

The rearrangement uses TRBV11-3 and TRBJ1-3; D not certain. Germline-derived CDR1 and CDR2 are SGHNT and YENEEA. The CDR3 totals 17 residues. V was shortened by 5 bases and J by 0 bases, with 17 bases between the two germline ends. CDR3 coding DNA: TGTGCCAGCAGCCCTACTACGGGAAGTCTCTCTGGAAACACCATATATTTT. This codes for CASSPTTGSLSGNTIYF.

The chain carries TRBV10-2 and TRBJ2-1, with D tentatively TRBD2 (6 bases). CDR3 length equals 13 residues. The germline gives CDR1 WSHSY, CDR2 SAAADI. The V end was cut by 6 bases, the J end by 7 bases, with 13 bases between. The CDR3 spells CASSPGSINEQFF. In DNA form, the CDR3 reads TGCGCCAGCAGCCCCGGGAGTATTAATGAGCAGTTCTTC.

This chain connects TRBV27 to TRBJ2-5, with TRBD2 matching over 8 bases. CDR1 is MNHEY and CDR2 is SMNVEV in the germline V gene (reference sequence). V lost 8 bases to trimming and J lost 1 base; unmatched junction nucleotides: 6. The CDR3 is 14 residues long. CDR3 nucleotide sequence: TGTGCCAGCGGCGGGGGGAGGGTCCAAGAGACCCAGTACTTC. It specifies CASGGGRVQETQYF.

This clone has only one observation. V usage is TRBV7-2 and J usage is TRBJ1-1; D unresolved. Trimming shortened V by 4 bases and J by 6 bases, and 18 bases separated the two germline ends. The germline gives CDR1 SGHTA, CDR2 FQGNSA. There are 15 residues in the CDR3. CDR3: CASSYPPTVPPEAFF. The CDR3 DNA follows: TGTGCCAGCAGCTACCCACCGACGGTCCCCCCTGAAGCTTTCTTT.

The rearrangement uses TRBV14 and TRBJ1-1, with D tentatively TRBD1 (5 bases). The V and J ends lost 4 bases and 5 bases respectively, with 17 bases between them. The CDR3 sequence is 15 residues long. CDR1 and CDR2 (germline): SGHDN, FVKESK. Here the CDR3 reads CASSPVRGARTEAFF. The DNA of the CDR3 is TGTGCCAGCAGCCCCGTGAGGGGCGCGAGGACTGAAGCTTTCTTT.

This chain links TRBV7-6 with TRBJ1-5; possible D gene TRBD1, 5 bases. The germline CDR1 and CDR2 sequences are SGHVS and FNYEAQ. Trimming stripped 1 base from V and 8 bases from J, with 15 bases between. The CDR3 runs to 15 residues. CDR3 protein: CASSLGTARGEPQHF. In DNA form, the CDR3 reads TGTGCCAGCAGCTTAGGGACGGCCCGGGGGGAGCCCCAGCATTTT.

This chain uses TRBV19 with TRBJ1-3; D unclear. V dropped 10 bases and J dropped 0 bases, with 10 bases sitting between them. CDR1 and CDR2 from the germline V gene are LNHDA and SQIVND (reference sequence). The CDR3 totals 13 residues. CDR3 sequence reads: CATSRSSGNTIYF. The CDR3 region has the DNA TGTGCCACCAGTCGGAGCTCTGGAAACACCATATATTTT.

This rearrangement joins TRBV7-2 to TRBJ2-3; possible D gene TRBD2, 6 bases. Germline V gene data show CDR1 as SGHTA and CDR2 as FQGNSA. Trimming removed 10 bases at V and 4 bases at J, with 18 bases between. The CDR3 totals 14 residues. CDR3 DNA: TGTGCCACCAAGACGGGACTCCAGGCAGATACGCAGTATTTT. Protein product: CATKTGLQADTQYF.